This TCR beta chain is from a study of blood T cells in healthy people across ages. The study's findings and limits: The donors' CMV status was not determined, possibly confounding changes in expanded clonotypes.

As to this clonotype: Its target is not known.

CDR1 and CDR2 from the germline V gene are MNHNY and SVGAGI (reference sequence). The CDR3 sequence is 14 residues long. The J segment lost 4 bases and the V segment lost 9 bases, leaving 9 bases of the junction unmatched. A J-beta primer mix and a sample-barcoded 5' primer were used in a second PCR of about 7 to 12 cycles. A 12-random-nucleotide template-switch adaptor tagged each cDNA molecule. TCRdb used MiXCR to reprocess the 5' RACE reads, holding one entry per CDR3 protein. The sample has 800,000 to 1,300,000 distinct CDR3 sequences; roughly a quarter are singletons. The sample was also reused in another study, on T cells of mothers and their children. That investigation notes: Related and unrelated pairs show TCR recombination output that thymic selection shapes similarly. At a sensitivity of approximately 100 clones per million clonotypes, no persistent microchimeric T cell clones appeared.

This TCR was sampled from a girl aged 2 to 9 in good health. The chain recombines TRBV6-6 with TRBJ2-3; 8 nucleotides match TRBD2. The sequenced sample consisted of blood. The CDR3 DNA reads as TGTGCCAGTCTACCTACTAGCGGAGCAGATACGCAGTATTTT. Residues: CASLPTSGADTQYF.